The rows below give T cell receptor beta chains drawn from one sample of a study of blood T cell repertoires in COVID-19. The method was immunoSEQ multiplex PCR; TCRdb's version includes in-frame clones alone and lacks a portion of them. The sample lists under 350,000 clones, roughly nine tenths occurring once. The sample comprised peripheral blood. Receptors were obtained from a woman under 40 with COVID-19, enrolled during active disease. Each CDR3 is given without its conserved first and last residue. D genes are given only for firm matches. Rows may omit the clone size; those that give it use once, few, many or a size class.

TRBJ1-3 NA TRBV7-2 NA ASSLGPRNTIY
TRBJ2-7 NA TRBV18 NA ASSLNGEPLEQY
TRBJ1-1 once TRBV5-1 NA ASSLDFKNTEAF
TRBJ1-4 NA TRBV12-3/TRBV12-4 TRBD1 ASSRDSSEKLF
TRBJ1-4 NA TRBV6-5 NA ASSYSQYPTNEKLF
TRBJ1-6 once TRBV7-3 TRBD1 ASSSTGAHNSPLH
TRBJ1-2 NA TRBV6-5 TRBD1 ASRFRDRDYGYT
TRBJ2-7 NA TRBV19 NA ASSEPGLEQY
TRBJ1-4 NA TRBV4-1 TRBD1 ASTLLDRGGEKLF
TRBJ1-1 NA TRBV7-3 NA ASSLAPGDLTEAF
TRBJ2-1 NA TRBV4-1 TRBD2 ASSQPESGGNEQF
TRBJ1-5 NA TRBV5-4 NA ASSLAGQGSNQPQH
TRBJ2-2 NA TRBV5-4 TRBD2 ASSRTSGTGELF
TRBJ1-6 NA TRBV2 NA ASRPDWEGTPLH
TRBJ1-2 NA TRBV9 TRBD1 ASSVDAGGAGGYT
TRBJ2-5 NA TRBV6-5 NA ASSRDWKETQY
TRBJ1-2 NA TRBV7-8 TRBD1 ASSLYRGGGTGYT
TRBJ2-1 NA TRBV7-8 NA ASSPGEQF
TRBJ2-7 NA TRBV7-9 NA ASSLGLQTYEQY
TRBJ2-7 NA TRBV6-2/TRBV6-3 NA ASSPPAYEQY
TRBJ2-7 NA TRBV19 NA ASSIQGSRGNEQY
TRBJ2-1 NA TRBV2 TRBD2 ASSEVASGGVFEQF
TRBJ2-2 NA TRBV5-1 NA ASSLAPGSTGELF
TRBJ2-2 NA TRBV5-4 TRBD2 ASSPPVAGNTGELF
TRBJ2-7 NA TRBV20-1 NA SARKGWEQY
TRBJ2-1 NA TRBV24-1 NA ATSDPPHAGPHNSKYNEQF
TRBJ2-4 NA TRBV7-8 NA ASSTRLTGWEAKNIQY
TRBJ2-1 NA TRBV2 NA ASDNRAGNEQF
TRBJ1-1 NA TRBV16 NA ASSHLRGQDEAF
TRBJ2-7 NA TRBV7-9 NA ASSLTFTEDEQY
TRBJ1-5 NA TRBV7-9 NA ASSLWGRGGNQPQH
TRBJ2-5 NA TRBV13 NA ASSLTGAETQY
TRBJ1-5 NA TRBV6-1 NA ASSEVGGDGNQPQH
TRBJ1-1 NA TRBV4-1 NA ASSQDLLGLQNTEAF
TRBJ2-6 NA TRBV4-2 TRBD1 ASSLNRDSDSGANVLT